Each of the 21 T cell receptor beta chains below was sequenced from the same sample in a study of response to subunit inactivated influenza vaccine. TCRdb ran MiXCR on the RT-PCR reads and lists one entry per CDR3 protein. This repertoire shows 600,000 to 850,000 distinct CDR3 sequences, around 15% found once; its top ten account for 7.5% to 9%. The sequencing used PBMCs from blood, collected approximately 15 days before vaccination. These receptors were taken from a man in his forties or fifties who received an inactivated influenza vaccine.

V is TRBV7-8 and J is TRBJ2-3, with 8 bases identical to TRBD2. Looked up from germline, CDR1 is SGHVS and CDR2 is FQNEAQ. With 2 bases clipped from V and 3 bases from J, the junction kept 10 bases outside the gene matches. The CDR3 contains 17 residues. The CDR3 DNA follows: TGTGCCAGCAGCTTACCGAGGACTAGCCTGACGACAGATACGCAGTATTTT. Protein product: CASSLPRTSLTTDTQYF.

This clonotype turned up a few times. The chain carries TRBV20-1 and TRBJ2-1; D call uncertain. Germline CDR1 is DFQATT and CDR2 is SNEGSKA (reference sequence). This CDR3 has 13 residues. The V end lost 7 bases, the J end lost 9 bases, and 19 bases lay between the germline ends. Here the CDR3 DNA reads TGCAGTGTCCCGGACCTTTTGCTAGGTGAGCAGTTCTTC. Its translation is CSVPDLLLGEQFF.

The chain employs TRBV23-1 and TRBJ2-5; TRBD2 aligns across 9 bases. TRBV23-1 is recorded as an ORF, its role being uncertain. CDR3 length: 16 residues. The ends lost 0 bases at V and 4 bases at J; junction bases unmatched: 6. The CDR3 protein is CASSQSVAGVGETQYF. CDR3 DNA sequence: TGCGCCAGCAGTCAATCAGTAGCGGGGGTGGGAGAGACCCAGTACTTC.

The J gene is TRBJ2-7, the V gene TRBV20-1, with 8 bases matching TRBD1. Germline V gene sequence: CDR1 DFQATT, CDR2 SNEGSKA (reference sequence). The CDR3 is 11 amino acids. In nucleotides, the CDR3 is TGCAGCGCCGCAGGGGGCGACGAGCAGTACTTC. It yields the protein CSAAGGDEQYF.

This clonotype was recorded many times. This chain connects TRBV5-1 to TRBJ2-7; D might be TRBD1 (5 bases). The V end was cut by 0 bases, the J end by 0 bases, with 10 bases between. Germline CDR1 is SGHRS and CDR2 is YFSETQ. This CDR3 is built from 15 residues. In DNA form, the CDR3 reads TGCGCCAGCAGCTTGGGTGGGGCTCCCTCCTACGAGCAGTACTTC. Its translation is CASSLGGAPSYEQYF.

The sample holds one count of this clonotype. V is TRBV14 and J is TRBJ2-4, with D unresolved. Germline V gives CDR1 SGHDN, CDR2 FVKESK. The V gene lost 1 base and the J gene lost 8 bases, with 9 bases spanning the gap. CDR3 length: 13 residues. CDR3 loop: CASSQALWHIQYF. CDR3 coding DNA: TGTGCCAGCAGCCAAGCACTTTGGCACATTCAGTACTTC.

The chain joins TRBV7-9 to TRBJ1-1; 8 nucleotides agree with TRBD1. Germline V lookup: CDR1 SEHNR, CDR2 FQNEAQ (reference sequence). The CDR3 is 15 residues long. With 5 bases clipped from V and 1 base from J, the junction kept 6 bases outside the gene matches. The CDR3 DNA reads TGTGCCAGCAGCGCGACAGGGGCGGGGAACACTGAAGCTTTCTTT. Residues: CASSATGAGNTEAFF.

The V gene is TRBV4-2, the J gene TRBJ2-4; no clear D. Trimming shortened V by 4 bases and J by 5 bases, and 9 bases separated the two germline ends. The CDR3 contains 13 residues. CDR1 is LGHNA, CDR2 YNFKEQ, per germline. In DNA form, the CDR3 reads TGTGCCAGCAGCCTGTATAGGGAAAACATTCAGTACTTC. It translates to CASSLYRENIQYF.

This clonotype was observed once. The rearrangement links TRBV3-1 to TRBJ2-5; D perhaps matches TRBD2 (7 bases). The V gene lost 3 bases and the J gene lost 9 bases, with 20 bases spanning the gap. The germline gives CDR1 LGHDT, CDR2 YNNKEL (reference sequence). The CDR3 covers 15 residues. This chain's CDR3 is CASSHRGAGPEAQYF. The CDR3 DNA follows: TGTGCCAGCAGCCACAGGGGAGCGGGACCGGAGGCCCAGTACTTC.

The chain uses TRBV7-2 and TRBJ2-7, with D unclear. CDR3 length: 13 amino acids. The germline V and J ends were trimmed by 2 bases and 7 bases, with 12 bases remaining between them. Germline V gives CDR1 SGHTA, CDR2 FQGNSA. The CDR3 protein is CASSLLTHKEQYF. The CDR3 DNA reads TGTGCCAGCAGCTTATTAACTCACAAAGAGCAGTACTTC.

The table lists this clonotype with a few counts. The chain joins TRBV20-1 to TRBJ1-3; no firm D call. V lost 7 bases and J 0 bases, leaving 13 bases between the germline ends. Germline CDR1 reads DFQATT; CDR2 reads SNEGSKA (reference sequence). This CDR3 spans 14 amino acids. CDR3 nucleotide sequence: TGCAGTGTAACCGGCGCTAACTCTGGAAACACCATATATTTT. It encodes CSVTGANSGNTIYF.

V and J are TRBV12-3 or TRBV12-4 and TRBJ2-1; TRBD2 matches at 11 bases. The CDR3 covers 16 residues. The V segment lost 3 bases and the J segment 2 bases; nucleotides outside the gene matches: 3. In nucleotides, the CDR3 is TGTGCCAGCAGTTTTCCTAGCGGGAGGCCCTACAATGAGCAGTTCTTC. Amino acid sequence: CASSFPSGRPYNEQFF.

This clonotype was counted many times. This chain connects TRBV29-1 to TRBJ2-3, with D hard to call. Trimming removed 6 bases at V and 4 bases at J, with 14 bases between. Germline lookup yields CDR1 SQVTM and CDR2 ANQGSEA. The CDR3 runs to 13 residues. The CDR3 sequence is CSVAKTRADTQYF. DNA for the CDR3: TGCAGCGTCGCGAAGACTCGAGCAGATACGCAGTATTTT.

This clonotype was seen only a few times. The rearrangement uses TRBV4-3 and TRBJ2-1, with D tentatively TRBD1 (6 bases). CDR1 and CDR2 from the germline V gene are LGHNA and YSLEER. This CDR3 spans 18 amino acids. V was trimmed by 1 base and J by 4 bases, leaving 20 bases between them. The CDR3 DNA follows: TGCGCCAGCAGCCAAGGACGCAGGGGTCAGGGCCCTTACAATGAGCAGTTCTTC. It codes for CASSQGRRGQGPYNEQFF.

This rearrangement joins TRBV7-9 to TRBJ2-5; a weak D match, TRBD2 (8 bases). CDR3 length: 16 residues. Germline V CDR1 and CDR2: SEHNR, FQNEAQ (reference sequence). V was shortened by 5 bases and J by 3 bases, with 19 bases between the two germline ends. The CDR3 loop is CASSPGRGPGEETQYF. In DNA form, the CDR3 reads TGTGCCAGCAGCCCCGGGAGGGGGCCGGGAGAAGAGACCCAGTACTTC.

This clonotype was counted between two and nine times. The V and J genes are TRBV5-1 and TRBJ2-7; TRBD1 matches 12 bases. From germline, CDR1 is SGHRS and CDR2 YFSETQ. J gave up 2 bases and V 4 bases, and 4 bases lay outside the gene matches. The CDR3 runs to 15 residues. CDR3 coding DNA: TGCGCCAGCAGCATTGGGACAGGGGGCGCCTACGAGCAGTACTTC. As protein: CASSIGTGGAYEQYF.

This clonotype was observed a handful of times. This chain connects TRBV12-3 or TRBV12-4 to TRBJ2-5; D not certain. Trimming cost V 5 bases and J 0 bases, with 10 bases left between them. The CDR3 is 14 amino acids. Written as DNA, the CDR3 is TGTGCCAGCAGTATGGAAGGGTACCAAGAGACCCAGTACTTC. The encoded protein is CASSMEGYQETQYF.

This clonotype has a count of ten or more. The chain has TRBV20-1 and TRBJ2-7; 14 nucleotides line up with TRBD2. The CDR3 loop spans 15 amino acids. The V gene end was trimmed by 6 bases and the J gene end by 0 bases; junction bases not matched to a gene: 4. The germline V gene encodes CDR1 DFQATT and CDR2 SNEGSKA (reference sequence). CDR3 region: CSAGTSGGFSYEQYF. The CDR3 bases are TGCAGTGCCGGGACTAGCGGGGGATTCTCCTACGAGCAGTACTTC.

The chain uses TRBV3-1 and TRBJ2-2; the D gene is possibly TRBD2 (5 bases). Trimming took off 3 bases at V and 2 bases at J, with 7 bases between the two ends. This CDR3 is 14 amino acids long. In germline, CDR1 is LGHDT, CDR2 YNNKEL (reference sequence). The CDR3 spells CASSHSENTGELFF. CDR3 sequence (DNA): TGTGCCAGCAGCCATAGCGAAAACACCGGGGAGCTGTTTTTT.

This chain joins TRBV11-2 and TRBJ2-1; 9 nucleotides line up with TRBD1. Looked up from germline, CDR1 is SGHAT and CDR2 is FQNNGV. CDR3 length: 15 amino acids. The junction had 6 bases not matched to a gene; V was cut back by 4 bases and J by 5 bases. In DNA form, the CDR3 reads TGTGCCAGCAGCTGGGGGACAGGGACACACAATGAGCAGTTCTTC. Amino acid sequence: CASSWGTGTHNEQFF.

This clonotype was detected ten times or more. The chain links TRBV7-2 to TRBJ2-1; D is unresolved. Per the germline V gene, CDR1 is SGHTA and CDR2 is FQGNSA. V shed 1 base and J shed 2 bases, with 9 bases lying between them. This CDR3 comprises 15 residues. The CDR3 spells CASSLVGDAYNEQFF. CDR3 DNA sequence: TGTGCCAGCAGCTTAGTTGGGGATGCCTACAATGAGCAGTTCTTC.